The 9 T cell receptor beta chains given below trace back to one sample, sequenced in a study of cytomegalovirus exposure and HLA in healthy donors. The primer mix had 60 Vbeta and 13 Jbeta primers. The data were produced by immunoSEQ multiplex PCR, yet TCRdb's version contains in-frame clones alone and is incomplete. The sample totals some 60,000 clones. Sequences were obtained from PBMCs. These receptors all come from a young man in good health and CMV-seropositive.

The rearrangement uses TRBV4-1 and TRBJ2-3; D is possibly TRBD2 (5 bases). The CDR3 length is 16 residues. V was pared by 0 bases and J by 2 bases, with 12 bases between. CDR1 is MGHRA and CDR2 is YSYEKL in the germline V gene. CDR3 sequence reads: CASSQDQRLFTDTQYF. The CDR3, as DNA: TGCGCCAGCAGCCAAGATCAGCGGCTCTTCACAGATACGCAGTATTTT.

The V call is TRBV10-3, the J call TRBJ2-7, with TRBD1 matching over 7 bases. J lost 7 bases, V lost 11 bases, and 17 bases had no gene match. The CDR3 has 14 amino acids. Germline lookup yields CDR1 ENHRY and CDR2 SYGVKD. In nucleotides, the CDR3 is TGTGCCGCGACCCCCGTGACAGGGACGGGTGAGCAGTACTTC. Protein sequence: CAATPVTGTGEQYF.

The V call is TRBV2, the J call TRBJ2-1; 11 bases fit TRBD1. This CDR3 has 16 residues. The junction had 9 bases not matched to a gene; V was cut back by 6 bases and J by 5 bases. The germline V gene has CDR1 SNHLY and CDR2 FYNNEI. The CDR3 loop reads CASSRFGTGGDNEQFF. CDR3 nucleotide sequence: TGTGCCAGCAGCCGTTTCGGGACAGGGGGTGACAATGAGCAGTTCTTC.

V is TRBV2 and J is TRBJ2-3, with 7 bases aligning to TRBD1. The CDR3 consists of 16 residues. V was clipped by 5 bases and J by 7 bases; unmatched bases: 15. Germline loops: CDR1 SNHLY, CDR2 FYNNEI. As DNA, the CDR3 is TGTGCCAGCAGTTCTCGTCTGACAGGGAGAGAAAATACGCAGTATTTT. Its protein is CASSSRLTGRENTQYF.

The J gene is TRBJ1-1, the V gene TRBV5-6; 8 bases map to TRBD1. J gave up 1 base and V 4 bases, and 6 bases lay outside the gene matches. This CDR3 comprises 15 residues. Per the germline V gene, CDR1 is SGHDT and CDR2 is YYEEEE. The CDR3 DNA follows: TGTGCCAGCAGCACATCTACAGGGGGGAACACTGAAGCTTTCTTT. This gives the protein CASSTSTGGNTEAFF.

CDR3 in DNA: TGTGCCAGCAGTTACCGGGTAGGGGGTCCCTACGAGCAGTACTTC. This encodes CASSYRVGGPYEQYF. V usage is TRBV6-5 and J usage is TRBJ2-7; maybe TRBD1 (6 bases). There are 15 residues in the CDR3. Trimming removed 2 bases at V and 2 bases at J, with 13 bases between. CDR1 MNHEY and CDR2 SVGAGI come from the germline V gene.

This sequence joins TRBV11-3 and TRBJ2-1; TRBD2 matches at 16 bases. CDR3 length: 16 residues. The trim removed 5 bases at V and 2 bases at J, leaving 0 bases unmatched. Germline CDR1 SGHNT, CDR2 YENEEA. CDR3 sequence: CASSGTSGRAYNEQFF. The CDR3, as DNA: TGTGCCAGCAGCGGGACTAGCGGGAGGGCCTACAATGAGCAGTTCTTC.

The chain has TRBV6-1 and TRBJ2-3, with 8 bases fitting TRBD2. Germline V gene lookup returns CDR1 MNHNS and CDR2 SASEGT. This CDR3 spans 15 amino acids. V was pared by 0 bases and J by 1 base, with 0 bases of the junction left unmatched. Here the CDR3 DNA reads TGTGCCAGCAGTGAAGCAGCGGGGGGCACAGATACGCAGTATTTT. This codes for CASSEAAGGTDTQYF.

The CDR3 coding sequence is TGTGCCAGCAGCACCGGAGGGAGCGGGGGGGCGCGAGAGACCCAGTACTTC. This codes for CASSTGGSGGARETQYF. This chain joins TRBV5-4 and TRBJ2-5; 10 nucleotides match TRBD2. The CDR3 has 17 amino acids. J gave up 4 bases and V 4 bases, and 13 bases lay outside the gene matches. The germline V gene encodes CDR1 SGHNT and CDR2 YYREEE (reference sequence).